Below are 29 T cell receptor beta chains sequenced from a single sample in a study of blood T cell repertoires in COVID-19 (dated by TCRdb to about 2020). The library was produced with the immunoSEQ multiplex PCR assay. TCRdb re-hosts the immuneACCESS table, in-frame sequences only. Its copies lack some clones; in the studies checked, an unresolved V gene accounts for under half of them, and the cause for the rest is not known. The sample contains roughly 350,000 clones, around 85% of them found a single time. Roughly 3.6% of the sample goes to the ten largest clones. Sequencing was done on a sample of peripheral blood. These receptors originate from a young woman with acute or convalescent COVID-19.

The genes are TRBV25-1 and TRBJ2-2; 8 nucleotides align to TRBD1. This CDR3 region has 15 residues. Germline trimming cut 3 bases from V and 7 bases from J; bases unmatched to any gene: 7. Per germline, CDR1 MGHDK and CDR2 SYGVNS. CDR3 loop: CASSDPRTGSGELFF. The CDR3 DNA reads TGTGCCAGCAGTGACCCCCGGACAGGGAGCGGGGAGCTGTTTTTT.

This rearrangement joins TRBV5-1 to TRBJ1-6; D unclear. The CDR3 length is 14 residues. Trimming cost V 0 bases and J 14 bases, with 15 bases left between them. The V gene's germline CDR1 is SGHRS and CDR2 YFSETQ. CDR3 DNA: TGCGCCAGCAGCTTGGCCGAAGTTGGAGAATCCCTCCACTTT. This gives the protein CASSLAEVGESLHF.

The J gene is TRBJ2-7, the V gene TRBV6-1; no definite D call. Trimming shortened V by 2 bases and J by 8 bases, and 10 bases separated the two germline ends. The CDR3 loop spans 12 amino acids. Per the germline V gene, CDR1 is MNHNS and CDR2 is SASEGT. In DNA, the CDR3 is TGTGCCAGCAGTGAAAGTAGAAGCCAGCAGTACTTC. Its translation: CASSESRSQQYF.

The chain joins TRBV11-2 to TRBJ1-1; 9 nucleotides align to TRBD1. V gave up 0 bases and J gave up 5 bases; unmatched junction bases: 13. The CDR3 runs 18 residues. In germline, CDR1 is SGHAT, CDR2 FQNNGV. CDR3: CASSLDHRGPETRTEAFF. The CDR3 DNA reads as TGTGCCAGCAGCTTAGATCACAGGGGGCCCGAAACGAGGACTGAAGCTTTCTTT. Together with reference TRBV11-2 and TRBJ1-1, the CDR3 gives the full variable domain: EAGVAQSPRYKIIEKRQSVAFWCNPISGHATLYWYQQILGQGPKLLIQFQNNGVVDDSQLPKDRFSAERLKGVDSTLKIQPAKLEDSAVYLCASSLDHRGPETRTEAFFGQGTRLTVV.

The chain carries TRBV2 and TRBJ2-6, with D tentatively TRBD1 (6 bases). V was trimmed by 11 bases and J by 2 bases, leaving 10 bases between them. The CDR3 is 13 amino acids. Germline loops: CDR1 SNHLY, CDR2 FYNNEI. This CDR3 reads CAEKGAGANVLTF. The CDR3 DNA is TGTGCCGAGAAGGGGGCTGGGGCCAACGTCCTGACTTTC.

The J gene is TRBJ1-2, the V gene TRBV2, with no clear D. From germline, CDR1 is SNHLY and CDR2 FYNNEI. The CDR3 loop spans 12 amino acids. The V gene lost 8 bases and the J gene lost 3 bases, with 10 bases spanning the gap. The chain's CDR3 is CASDYSDYGYTF. The CDR3 coding sequence is TGTGCCAGCGACTACTCCGACTATGGCTACACCTTC.

A note on this clone: This specimen includes other DNA sequences encoding the same CDR3. CDR3 sequence reads: CASRDRADTQYF. The CDR3 nucleotides are TGTGCCAGCAGGGACAGAGCAGATACGCAGTATTTT. The rearrangement joins TRBV2 to TRBJ2-3, with D tentatively TRBD1 (6 bases). V was trimmed by 6 bases and J by 4 bases, leaving 8 bases between them. The CDR3 contains 12 residues. CDR1 and CDR2 (germline): SNHLY, FYNNEI.

The V call is TRBV19, the J call TRBJ1-5; no reliable D call. The germline V gene has CDR1 LNHDA and CDR2 SQIVND (reference sequence). Trimming left V 6 bases short and J 6 bases short, with 9 bases between. The CDR3 has 12 amino acids. The CDR3 is CASSHTGQPQHF. As DNA, the CDR3 is TGTGCCAGTAGCCATACGGGTCAGCCCCAGCATTTT.

The rearrangement links TRBV5-6 to TRBJ2-7, with a weak D call TRBD2 (6 bases). The V end was cut by 7 bases, the J end by 6 bases, with 17 bases between. The CDR3 has 13 amino acids. Germline V CDR1 and CDR2: SGHDT, YYEEEE. The CDR3 nucleotides are TGTGCCAGCGGCCCTGGAGGGTTAGGCGAGCAGTACTTC. It codes for CASGPGGLGEQYF. Full variable domain (missing parts from reference TRBV5-6 and TRBJ2-7): DAGVTQSPTHLIKTRGQQVTLRCSPKSGHDTVSWYQQALGQGPQFIFQYYEEEERQRGNFPDRFSGHQFPNYSSELNVNALLLGDSALYLCASGPGGLGEQYFGPGTRLTVT.

CDR3 sequence: CASSRTATNEKLFF. CDR3 DNA sequence: TGTGCCAGCAGCCGGACAGCAACTAATGAAAAACTGTTTTTT. The rearrangement joins TRBV7-9 to TRBJ1-4; a possible D gene is TRBD1 (6 bases). CDR1 and CDR2 from the germline V gene are SEHNR and FQNEAQ (reference sequence). This CDR3 contains 14 residues. The V gene lost 5 bases and the J gene lost 0 bases, with 7 bases spanning the gap. Filled out from reference TRBV7-9 and TRBJ1-4, the complete variable domain reads DTGVSQNPRHKITKRGQNVTFRCDPISEHNRLYWYRQTLGQGPEFLTYFQNEAQLEKSRLLSDRFSAERPKGSFSTLEIQRTEQGDSAMYLCASSRTATNEKLFFGSGTQLSVL.

The chain joins TRBV9 to TRBJ1-1; weak D call: TRBD1 (6 bases). The CDR3 is 16 amino acids. Per germline, CDR1 SGDLS and CDR2 YYNGEE. The V end was cut by 4 bases, the J end by 1 base, with 17 bases between. CDR3 residues: CASSPKGGGANTEAFF. The CDR3 DNA is TGTGCCAGCAGCCCCAAAGGGGGGGGCGCGAACACTGAAGCTTTCTTT.

Here the CDR3 reads CASSSTGGYGYTF. In DNA, the CDR3 is TGTGCCAGCAGCTCAACAGGGGGCTATGGCTACACCTTC. V gene TRBV7-3 combines with J gene TRBJ1-2, with TRBD1 matching 8 bases. The CDR3 has 13 residues. CDR1 and CDR2 (germline): SGHTA, FQGTGA. After removal of 4 bases from V and 4 bases from J, the junction contained 2 bases not matched to a gene.

The V and J genes are TRBV5-6 and TRBJ2-1, with TRBD2 matching over 13 bases. The CDR3 extends over 16 amino acids. The V gene end was trimmed by 6 bases and the J gene end by 8 bases; junction bases not matched to a gene: 11. Germline loops: CDR1 SGHDT, CDR2 YYEEEE. The CDR3: CASNHILAGGAHEQFF. In nucleotides, the CDR3 is TGTGCCAGCAACCACATACTAGCGGGAGGGGCTCATGAGCAGTTCTTC.

J is TRBJ1-1 and V is TRBV5-8, with a tentative D call TRBD1 (6 bases). The CDR3 covers 15 residues. CDR1 SGHTS and CDR2 YDEGEE come from the germline V gene. V shed 4 bases and J shed 0 bases, with 13 bases lying between them. The CDR3 DNA sequence: TGTGCCAGCAGCCTGGACAGTTCCATGAACACTGAAGCTTTCTTT. It codes for CASSLDSSMNTEAFF.

This clone was detected once. The rearrangement uses TRBV21-1 and TRBJ1-1; the table's D gene call, TRBD1, was not cross checked with the DNA. TRBV21-1 is described as a pseudogene. CDR3 length: 16 residues. CDR3: CASSKIGQGAFDEAFF. The CDR3 DNA reads as TGTGCCAGCAGCAAAATTGGACAGGGGGCCTTTGATGAAGCTTTCTTT.

This clone was seen a single time. The V and J genes are TRBV6-4 and TRBJ1-2; 7 bases agree with TRBD1. The CDR3 contains 16 residues. J lost 4 bases, V lost 6 bases, and 14 bases had no gene match. Germline lookup yields CDR1 MRHNA and CDR2 SNTAGT. The CDR3 DNA sequence: TGTGCCAGCAGCCTCCAGGAAGGACAGGACGCCTATGGCTACACCTTC. This translates into CASSLQEGQDAYGYTF.

V and J are TRBV27 and TRBJ1-2, with a weak D call TRBD1 (5 bases). The CDR3 covers 15 residues. V dropped 1 base and J dropped 5 bases, with 14 bases sitting between them. Germline V lookup: CDR1 MNHEY, CDR2 SMNVEV (reference sequence). CDR3 bases: TGTGCCAGCAGTTTATTAGCGGGGGGAACATATGGCTACACCTTC. Translation gives CASSLLAGGTYGYTF.

This clone turned up a few times. This chain connects TRBV6-4 to TRBJ2-1; 7 bases are shared with TRBD1. CDR3 length: 13 amino acids. The V gene end was trimmed by 8 bases and the J gene end by 7 bases; junction bases not matched to a gene: 8. Germline V gene sequence: CDR1 MRHNA, CDR2 SNTAGT. CDR3: CASGGDSTNEQFF. In DNA form, the CDR3 reads TGTGCCAGCGGTGGGGACAGCACGAATGAGCAGTTCTTC.

V usage is TRBV24-1 and J usage is TRBJ1-4; D unresolved. V lost 2 bases to trimming and J lost 8 bases, with 14 bases between them. The CDR3 contains 15 residues. The germline V gene encodes CDR1 KGHDR and CDR2 SFDVKD. This CDR3 is CATSDSGSSVEKLFF. CDR3 in DNA: TGTGCCACCAGTGATTCCGGGTCGTCGGTAGAAAAACTGTTTTTT.

This sequence joins TRBV7-9 and TRBJ2-5; perhaps TRBD2 as D (5 bases). Germline values: CDR1 SEHNR, CDR2 FQNEAQ (reference sequence). Trimming cost V 5 bases and J 4 bases, with 14 bases left between them. The CDR3 is made up of 14 amino acids. For the CDR3, the DNA is TGTGCCAGCAGCCCAACTAGAATCCCAGAGACCCAGTACTTC. This sequence encodes CASSPTRIPETQYF.

The rearrangement joins TRBV13 to TRBJ2-2, with TRBD1 matching 12 bases. The germline CDR1 and CDR2 sequences are PRHDT and FYEKMQ (reference sequence). The CDR3 runs 16 residues. With 5 bases clipped from V and 4 bases from J, the junction kept 5 bases outside the gene matches. The CDR3 region has the DNA TGTGCCAGCAGCCCGAGGGACAGGGGGCTCACCGGGGAGCTGTTTTTT. Residues: CASSPRDRGLTGELFF.

The chain is built from TRBV9 and TRBJ2-2; no reliable D call. V shed 2 bases and J shed 7 bases, with 6 bases lying between them. Germline V gene lookup returns CDR1 SGDLS and CDR2 YYNGEE. This CDR3 comprises 12 residues. The CDR3, as DNA: TGTGCCAGCAGCGTTGACAACGGGGAGCTGTTTTTT. Translating it yields CASSVDNGELFF. The full variable domain, with the rest looked up from reference TRBV9 and TRBJ2-2, is DSGVTQTPKHLITATGQRVTLRCSPRSGDLSVYWYQQSLDQGLQFLIQYYNGEERAKGNILERFSAQQFPDLHSELNLSSLELGDSALYFCASSVDNGELFFGEGSRLTVL.

This clone was detected only once. This sequence joins TRBV4-2 and TRBJ2-1; TRBD1 aligns across 9 bases. CDR1 and CDR2 (germline): LGHNA, YNFKEQ. Germline trimming cut 1 base from V and 2 bases from J; bases unmatched to any gene: 3. CDR3 size: 16 residues. The CDR3 protein is CASSQGGQGPYNEQFF. The CDR3 DNA reads TGTGCCAGCAGCCAAGGGGGACAGGGACCCTACAATGAGCAGTTCTTC.

The V gene is TRBV7-8, the J gene TRBJ1-4; tentative D call: TRBD1 (5 bases). V lost 6 bases and J 2 bases, leaving 22 bases between the germline ends. This CDR3 is built from 18 residues. The germline gives CDR1 SGHVS, CDR2 FQNEAQ. The DNA for the CDR3 is TGTGCCAGCAGTTCCAGGGTCGGCGCCCTTGGGACTAATGAAAAACTGTTTTTT. Translating gives CASSSRVGALGTNEKLFF.

Comment on this clone: Other DNA sequences in the same sample also yield this CDR3. The chain has TRBV9 and TRBJ1-1; 8 positions agree with TRBD1. From germline, CDR1 is SGDLS and CDR2 YYNGEE. With V trimmed by 2 bases and J by 1 base, 1 base remained unmatched. CDR3 size: 14 residues. DNA of the CDR3: TGTGCCAGCAGCGTGGGGACAGGGAACACTGAAGCTTTCTTT. Translating it yields CASSVGTGNTEAFF.

This chain links TRBV5-8 with TRBJ1-1; 10 bases match TRBD1. CDR3 length equals 16 residues. CDR1 is SGHTS, CDR2 YDEGEE, per germline. J was trimmed by 1 base and V by 4 bases; bases with no gene match: 7. The CDR3 nucleotides read TGTGCCAGCAGCGTCCGGGACAGGGGTCCGAACACTGAAGCTTTCTTT. Its translation: CASSVRDRGPNTEAFF.

V and J are TRBV24-1 and TRBJ2-3; D is unresolved. This CDR3 contains 13 residues. CDR1 and CDR2 (germline): KGHDR, SFDVKD. Between the trimmed V and J ends, which lost 7 bases and 0 bases, there was a span of 7 bases. The CDR3 here is CATRARSTDTQYF. CDR3 nucleotide sequence: TGTGCCACCAGAGCCCGCAGCACAGATACGCAGTATTTT.

The chain couples TRBV11-2 to TRBJ2-1; possible D gene TRBD1, 5 bases. V was pared by 0 bases and J by 10 bases, with 13 bases between. Germline values: CDR1 SGHAT, CDR2 FQNNGV. This CDR3 contains 14 residues. This chain's CDR3 is CASSLDDRPREQFF. The CDR3 region has the DNA TGTGCCAGCAGCTTAGATGACAGACCGAGGGAGCAGTTCTTC.

This chain links TRBV10-2 with TRBJ2-7; a possible D gene is TRBD2 (5 bases). Germline CDR1 is WSHSY and CDR2 is SAAADI. V was pared by 6 bases and J by 6 bases, with 18 bases between. CDR3 length: 14 amino acids. CDR3 amino acids: CASRRRSPTGEQYF. The DNA of the CDR3 is TGCGCCAGCAGGAGGAGGTCCCCGACGGGCGAGCAGTACTTC.